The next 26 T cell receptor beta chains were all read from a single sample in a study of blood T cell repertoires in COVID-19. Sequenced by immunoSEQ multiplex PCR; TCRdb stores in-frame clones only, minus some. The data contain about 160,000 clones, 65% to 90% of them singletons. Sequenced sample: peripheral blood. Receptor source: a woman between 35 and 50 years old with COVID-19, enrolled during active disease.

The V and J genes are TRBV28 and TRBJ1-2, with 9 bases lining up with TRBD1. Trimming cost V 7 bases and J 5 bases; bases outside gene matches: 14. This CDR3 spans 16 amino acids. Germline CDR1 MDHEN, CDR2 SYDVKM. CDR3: CASIPPPGQGNYGYTF. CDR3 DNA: TGTGCCAGCATTCCCCCGCCGGGACAGGGAAATTATGGCTACACCTTC.

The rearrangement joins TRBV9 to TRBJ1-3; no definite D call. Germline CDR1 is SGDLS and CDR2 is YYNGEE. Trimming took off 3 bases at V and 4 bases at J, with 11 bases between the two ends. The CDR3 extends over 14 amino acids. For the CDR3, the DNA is TGTGCCAGCAGCGAACGAGGGAGCGGAAACACCATATATTTT. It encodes CASSERGSGNTIYF.

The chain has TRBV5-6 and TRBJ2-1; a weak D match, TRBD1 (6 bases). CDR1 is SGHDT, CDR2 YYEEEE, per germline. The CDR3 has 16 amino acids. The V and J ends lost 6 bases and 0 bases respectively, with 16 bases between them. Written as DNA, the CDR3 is TGTGCCAGCACCGTTTACGGACAGAGCTCCTACAATGAGCAGTTCTTC. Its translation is CASTVYGQSSYNEQFF.

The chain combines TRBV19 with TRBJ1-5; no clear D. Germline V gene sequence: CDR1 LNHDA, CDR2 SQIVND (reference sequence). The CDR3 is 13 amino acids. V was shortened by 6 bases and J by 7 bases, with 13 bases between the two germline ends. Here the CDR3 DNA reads TGTGCCAGTAGAAATGAGGGTTTGCAGCCCCAGCATTTT. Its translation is CASRNEGLQPQHF.

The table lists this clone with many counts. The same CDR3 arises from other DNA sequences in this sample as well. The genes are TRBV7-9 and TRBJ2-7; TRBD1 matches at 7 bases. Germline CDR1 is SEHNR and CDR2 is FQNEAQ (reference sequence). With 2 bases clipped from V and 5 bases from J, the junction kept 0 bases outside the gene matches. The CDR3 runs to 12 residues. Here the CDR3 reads CASSLTGDEQYF. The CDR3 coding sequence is TGTGCCAGCAGCTTAACAGGGGACGAGCAGTACTTC.

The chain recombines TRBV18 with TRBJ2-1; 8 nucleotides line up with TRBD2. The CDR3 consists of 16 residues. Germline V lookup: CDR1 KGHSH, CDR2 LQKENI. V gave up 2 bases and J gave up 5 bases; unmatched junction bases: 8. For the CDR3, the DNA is TGTGCCAGCTCACCATCGCGGGGGGCCAGTAACAATGAGCAGTTCTTC. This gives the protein CASSPSRGASNNEQFF.

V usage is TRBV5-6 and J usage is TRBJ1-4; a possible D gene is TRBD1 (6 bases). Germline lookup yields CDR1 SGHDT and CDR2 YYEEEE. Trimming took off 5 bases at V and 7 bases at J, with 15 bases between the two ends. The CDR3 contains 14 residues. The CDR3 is CASRRQAGGEKLFF. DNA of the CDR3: TGTGCCAGCAGACGACAGGCTGGGGGTGAAAAACTGTTTTTT. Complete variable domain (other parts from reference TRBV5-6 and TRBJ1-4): DAGVTQSPTHLIKTRGQQVTLRCSPKSGHDTVSWYQQALGQGPQFIFQYYEEEERQRGNFPDRFSGHQFPNYSSELNVNALLLGDSALYLCASRRQAGGEKLFFGSGTQLSVL.

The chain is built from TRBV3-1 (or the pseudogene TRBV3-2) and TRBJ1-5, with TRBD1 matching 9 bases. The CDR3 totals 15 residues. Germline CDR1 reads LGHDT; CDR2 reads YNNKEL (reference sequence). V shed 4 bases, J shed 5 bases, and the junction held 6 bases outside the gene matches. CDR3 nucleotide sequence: TGTGCCAGCAGCCCGCGACAGGGGGGGGATCAGCCCCAGCATTTT. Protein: CASSPRQGGDQPQHF.

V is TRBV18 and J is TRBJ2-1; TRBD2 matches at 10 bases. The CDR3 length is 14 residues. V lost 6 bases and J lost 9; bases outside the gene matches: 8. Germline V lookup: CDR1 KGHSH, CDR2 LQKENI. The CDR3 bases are TGTGCCAGCTCGCCAGGGACTAGCGTAGTTGAGCAGTTCTTC. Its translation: CASSPGTSVVEQFF.

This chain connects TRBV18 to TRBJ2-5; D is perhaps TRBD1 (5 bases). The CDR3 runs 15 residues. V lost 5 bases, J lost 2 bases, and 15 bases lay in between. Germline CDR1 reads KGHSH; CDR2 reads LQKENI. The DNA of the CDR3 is TGTGCCAGCTCAATAACCATAGGGGTGCAAGAGACCCAGTACTTC. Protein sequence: CASSITIGVQETQYF.

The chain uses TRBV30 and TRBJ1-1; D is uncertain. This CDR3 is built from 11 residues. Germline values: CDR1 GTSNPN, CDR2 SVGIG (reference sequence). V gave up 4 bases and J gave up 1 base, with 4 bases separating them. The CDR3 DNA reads TGTGCCTGGATATGGAACACTGAAGCTTTCTTT. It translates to CAWIWNTEAFF.

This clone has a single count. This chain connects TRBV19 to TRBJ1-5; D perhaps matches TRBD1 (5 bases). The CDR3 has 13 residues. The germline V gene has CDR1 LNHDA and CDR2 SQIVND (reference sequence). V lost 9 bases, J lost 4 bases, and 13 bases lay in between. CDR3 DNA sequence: TGTGCCAGCGAAAACGGGGGAAATCAGCCCCAGCATTTT. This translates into CASENGGNQPQHF.

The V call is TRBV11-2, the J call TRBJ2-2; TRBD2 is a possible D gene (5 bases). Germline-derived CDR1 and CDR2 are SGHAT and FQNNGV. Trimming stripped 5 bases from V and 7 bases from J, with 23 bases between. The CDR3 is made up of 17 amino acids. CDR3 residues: CASSVKFGGVTVGELFF. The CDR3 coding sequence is TGTGCCAGCAGCGTTAAATTTGGAGGCGTAACGGTCGGGGAGCTGTTTTTT.

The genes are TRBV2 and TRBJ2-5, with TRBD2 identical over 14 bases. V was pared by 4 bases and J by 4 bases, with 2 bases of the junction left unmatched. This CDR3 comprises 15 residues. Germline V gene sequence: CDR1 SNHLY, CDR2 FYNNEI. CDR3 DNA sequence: TGTGCCAGCAGTGGGACTAGCGGGAGGCGAGAGACCCAGTACTTC. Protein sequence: CASSGTSGRRETQYF.

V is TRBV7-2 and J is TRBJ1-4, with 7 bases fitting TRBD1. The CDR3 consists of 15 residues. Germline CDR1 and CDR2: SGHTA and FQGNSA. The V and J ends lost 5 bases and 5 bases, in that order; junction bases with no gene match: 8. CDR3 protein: CASSARQGLNEKLFF. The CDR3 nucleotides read TGTGCCAGCAGCGCTCGACAGGGCCTGAATGAAAAACTGTTTTTT.

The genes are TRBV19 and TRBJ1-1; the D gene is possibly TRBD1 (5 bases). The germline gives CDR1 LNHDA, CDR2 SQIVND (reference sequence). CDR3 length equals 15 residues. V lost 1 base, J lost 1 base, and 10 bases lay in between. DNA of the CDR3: TGTGCCAGTAGTATAGGGGGCAGGACGAACACTGAAGCTTTCTTT. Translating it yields CASSIGGRTNTEAFF.

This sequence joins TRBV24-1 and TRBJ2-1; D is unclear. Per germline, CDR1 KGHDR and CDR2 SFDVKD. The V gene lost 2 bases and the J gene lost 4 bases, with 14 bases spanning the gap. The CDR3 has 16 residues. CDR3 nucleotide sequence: TGTGCCACCAGTGATTCGCAGAGGCTGACTTACAATGAGCAGTTCTTC. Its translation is CATSDSQRLTYNEQFF.

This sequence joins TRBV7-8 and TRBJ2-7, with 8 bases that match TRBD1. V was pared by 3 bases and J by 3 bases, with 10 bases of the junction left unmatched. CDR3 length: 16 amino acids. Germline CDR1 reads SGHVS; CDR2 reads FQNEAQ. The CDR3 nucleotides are TGTGCCAGCAGCTTGGACTCCGGGACAGGCATCTACGAGCAGTACGTC. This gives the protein CASSLDSGTGIYEQYV.

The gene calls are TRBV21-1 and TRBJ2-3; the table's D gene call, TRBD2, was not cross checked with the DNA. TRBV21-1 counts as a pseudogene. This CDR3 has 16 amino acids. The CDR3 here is CASSNEREGRIDTQYF. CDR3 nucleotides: TGTGCCAGCAGCAATGAGCGGGAGGGCCGGATAGATACGCAGTATTTT.

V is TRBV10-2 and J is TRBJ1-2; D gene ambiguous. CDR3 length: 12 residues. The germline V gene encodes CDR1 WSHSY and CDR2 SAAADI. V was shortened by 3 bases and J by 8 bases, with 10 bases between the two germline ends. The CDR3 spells CASSDGGRGYTF. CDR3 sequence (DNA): TGCGCCAGCAGTGATGGAGGCAGAGGCTACACCTTC.

The CDR3 is CSGGPPYGYTF. For the CDR3, the DNA is TGCAGTGGGGGGCCTCCCTATGGCTACACCTTC. The rearrangement joins TRBV20-1 to TRBJ1-2; TRBD1 might be the D (6 bases). Per germline, CDR1 DFQATT and CDR2 SNEGSKA (reference sequence). Trimming shortened V by 7 bases and J by 4 bases, and 10 bases separated the two germline ends. CDR3 size: 11 residues.

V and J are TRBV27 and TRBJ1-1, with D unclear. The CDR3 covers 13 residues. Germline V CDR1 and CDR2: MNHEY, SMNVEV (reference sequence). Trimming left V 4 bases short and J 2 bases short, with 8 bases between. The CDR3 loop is CASSWAGNTEAFF. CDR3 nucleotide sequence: TGTGCCAGCAGTTGGGCAGGTAACACTGAAGCTTTCTTT.

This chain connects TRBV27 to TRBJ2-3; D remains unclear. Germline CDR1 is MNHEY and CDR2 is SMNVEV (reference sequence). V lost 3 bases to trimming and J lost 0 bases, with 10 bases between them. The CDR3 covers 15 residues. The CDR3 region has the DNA TGTGCCAGCAGTTTTCGGATAGCTAGCACAGATACGCAGTATTTT. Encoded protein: CASSFRIASTDTQYF.

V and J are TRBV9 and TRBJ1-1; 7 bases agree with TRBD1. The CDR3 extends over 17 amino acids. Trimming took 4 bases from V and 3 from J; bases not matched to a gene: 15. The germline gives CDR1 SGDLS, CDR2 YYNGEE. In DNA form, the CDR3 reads TGTGCCAGCAGCACCCACAGGGGAGCCCTGATTCACACTGAAGCTTTCTTT. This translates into CASSTHRGALIHTEAFF.

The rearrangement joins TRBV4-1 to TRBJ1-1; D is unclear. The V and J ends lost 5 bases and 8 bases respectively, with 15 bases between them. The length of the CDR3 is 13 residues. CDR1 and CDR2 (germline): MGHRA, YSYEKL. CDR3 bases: TGCGCCAGCAGCTTAGTAATGGAGTTCGAAGCTTTCTTT. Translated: CASSLVMEFEAFF.

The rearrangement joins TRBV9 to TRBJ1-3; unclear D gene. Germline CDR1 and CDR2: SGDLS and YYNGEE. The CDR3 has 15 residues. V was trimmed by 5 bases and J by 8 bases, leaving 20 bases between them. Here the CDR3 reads CASSDSAFYADTIYF. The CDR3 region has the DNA TGTGCCAGCAGTGATTCGGCCTTTTACGCGGACACCATATATTTT.